The present TCR beta chain was sequenced within a study of cytomegalovirus exposure and HLA in healthy donors. Whole-study context: There were about 86 million unique TCRs (from HLA-typed donors) in an early data release.

All the people who gave samples were healthy bone marrow donors. From germline, CDR1 is SGHRS and CDR2 YFSETQ. The CDR3 sequence is 17 residues long. The ends were cut back, 4 bases at V and 2 bases at J, with 21 bases in the middle. PCR used 60 Vbeta primers and 13 Jbeta primers. Sequencing was performed with immunoSEQ multiplex PCR; in TCRdb, only in-frame clones are kept and a portion is missing. The sample lists more than 110,000 clones, 75% to 90% seen once, with less than 1.5% in the top ten. Study results and caveats: The authors later linked a missense DCLRE1C variant to TCR beta V- and J-gene trimming. Most CMV-associated TCR beta chains were later found to appear HLA-restricted.

Worth noting for this clone: The antigen remains undetermined.

The sample was PBMCs. This chain joins TRBV5-1 and TRBJ1-2; tentatively, D is TRBD1 (6 bases). The sequence derives from a female donor in good health and CMV-seronegative. CDR3 coding DNA: TGCGCCAGCAGCGCCGCATTCAGGACAGACCCAAACTATGGCTACACCTTC. This codes for CASSAAFRTDPNYGYTF.